The clone carrying this T cell receptor beta chain was seen repeatedly, ten times or more. Its antigen is undetermined. This record belongs to a study of T-cell reconstitution after alpha-beta-depleted transplantation in children. The study, taken as a whole, reports: At the one-year point after transplant, T-cell counts and TCRbeta diversity were found to come mostly from T cells that had been newly produced. About two months after transplant, alpha-beta T cells reportedly came from several hundred expanded graft clones. Some patients' high day-60 TCRbeta diversity was attributed to recipient cells surviving conditioning.

Germline CDR1 SGDLS, CDR2 YYNGEE. The CDR3 has 16 amino acids. Unmatched junction bases numbered 11, after V lost 4 bases and J lost 6 bases. Researchers prepared the TCRbeta library using unique molecular identifiers, the study reports. TCRdb re-called the PCR reads through MiXCR, storing one row per CDR3 protein. The sample consists of approximately 800,000 distinct CDR3 sequences, roughly 16% of them appearing once. The source of this sequence is a male patient younger than 18 who had a stem cell transplant for acute lymphoblastic leukemia, so the T cells may come from the graft donor. The chain links TRBV9 to TRBJ2-1, with TRBD1 identical over 9 bases. Sample: PBMCs, mostly from graft donor cells, taken 360 days after TCRalphabeta/CD19-depleted stem cell transplant. CDR3 residues: CASSTTGTGFRNEQFF. The CDR3 nucleotides are TGTGCCAGCAGCACAACCGGGACAGGGTTTCGCAATGAGCAGTTCTTC.